This record looks at one T cell receptor beta chain sequence and its context. As yet, its antigen is unknown. This specimen belongs to a study of T cells in localized non-small cell lung cancer. The germline V gene encodes CDR1 SEHNR and CDR2 FQNEAQ (reference sequence). Trimming stripped 5 bases from V and 5 bases from J, with 6 bases between. This CDR3 is built from 11 residues. The method was immunoSEQ multiplex PCR; TCRdb's version includes in-frame clones alone and lacks a portion of them. The sample records almost 40,000 clones, roughly 90% being singletons. General study findings and limits: Uninvolved nearby lung showed the greatest T cell clonality, exceeding that found in tumor. When the top 100 tumor clones were examined, a median around 58 of them also appeared in the adjacent lung, which was paired and uninvolved.

Sequencing was performed on peripheral blood mononuclear cells, taken before any cancer treatment. The chain carries TRBV7-9 and TRBJ1-1; D remains unclear. The sequence derives from a male donor at least 60 years old with stage II lung adenocarcinoma. Here the CDR3 reads CASSRQTEAFF. The CDR3, as DNA: TGTGCCAGCAGCCGTCAGACTGAAGCTTTCTTT.